These T cell receptor beta chains were read from a single sample in a study of blood T cell repertoires in COVID-19. Measured with immunoSEQ multiplex PCR; TCRdb has only the in-frame clones, and not every one. The sample has about 210,000 clones; approximately 90% are singletons. Source material: PBMCs or T cells enriched from blood (not recorded which). The receptors stem from a middle-aged woman with acute COVID-19. Both conserved end residues are part of each CDR3. Each record gives: CDR3 protein, CDR3 DNA, clone size, V gene, D gene, J gene. A D gene is named only where the DNA matches it firmly. Clone size appears in some rows only: once, few, many, or a class for an expanded clone.

CDR3 protein: CASSQGTGETSGANVLTF; CDR3 DNA: TGTGCCAGCAGCCAAGGGACAGGGGAAACCTCTGGGGCCAACGTCCTGACTTTC; clone size: NA; V gene: TRBV4-2; D gene: TRBD1; J gene: TRBJ2-6
CDR3 protein: CASSQFGQGANEQFF; CDR3 DNA: TGTGCCAGCAGCCAATTTGGGCAGGGGGCGAATGAGCAGTTCTTC; clone size: NA; V gene: TRBV16; D gene: TRBD1; J gene: TRBJ2-1
CDR3 protein: CASSHNTEAFF; CDR3 DNA: TGTGCCAGCAGCCATAACACTGAAGCTTTCTTT; clone size: few; V gene: TRBV5-4; D gene: NA; J gene: TRBJ1-1
CDR3 protein: CASSQEEGVVPPGNTIYF; CDR3 DNA: TGCGCCAGCAGCCAAGAAGAGGGAGTAGTACCCCCCGGAAACACCATATATTTT; clone size: few; V gene: TRBV4-1; D gene: NA; J gene: TRBJ1-3
CDR3 protein: CASSLSGWASHPGELFF; CDR3 DNA: TGTGCCAGCAGCTTATCGGGCTGGGCTAGCCACCCCGGGGAGCTGTTTTTT; clone size: few; V gene: TRBV7-9; D gene: NA; J gene: TRBJ2-2
CDR3 protein: CASSQDRRGRDGYTF; CDR3 DNA: TGCGCCAGCAGCCAAGATCGAAGGGGGCGGGATGGCTACACCTTC; clone size: NA; V gene: TRBV4-3; D gene: TRBD1; J gene: TRBJ1-2
CDR3 protein: CASSLYRGQETQYF; CDR3 DNA: TGTGCCAGCAGTTTATACAGGGGGCAAGAGACCCAGTACTTC; clone size: NA; V gene: TRBV27; D gene: TRBD1; J gene: TRBJ2-5
CDR3 protein: CASSPRRLETQYF; CDR3 DNA: TGTGCCAGCTCACCGCGCAGGCTAGAGACCCAGTACTTC; clone size: NA; V gene: TRBV18; D gene: NA; J gene: TRBJ2-5
CDR3 protein: CASSQERGFANTGELFF; CDR3 DNA: TGCGCCAGCAGCCAAGAAAGGGGGTTCGCGAACACCGGGGAGCTGTTTTTT; clone size: NA; V gene: TRBV4-1; D gene: NA; J gene: TRBJ2-2
CDR3 protein: CASSLEAGGHGAFF; CDR3 DNA: TGCGCCAGCAGCTTGGAAGCAGGGGGCCATGGCGCTTTCTTT; clone size: NA; V gene: TRBV5-1; D gene: TRBD1; J gene: TRBJ1-1
CDR3 protein: CSVAQLAGGLAYNEQFF; CDR3 DNA: TGCAGCGTTGCGCAACTAGCGGGAGGCCTCGCCTACAATGAGCAGTTCTTC; clone size: NA; V gene: TRBV29-1; D gene: TRBD2; J gene: TRBJ2-1
CDR3 protein: CASSPSRGVSGANVLTF; CDR3 DNA: TGTGCCAGCAGCCCCTCCCGCGGGGTCTCTGGGGCCAACGTCCTGACTTTC; clone size: NA; V gene: TRBV7-2; D gene: NA; J gene: TRBJ2-6
CDR3 protein: CASSLRVSGIIEQFF; CDR3 DNA: TGCGCCAGCAGCCTCCGGGTTAGCGGGATTATTGAGCAGTTCTTC; clone size: NA; V gene: TRBV4-1; D gene: TRBD2; J gene: TRBJ2-1
CDR3 protein: CASSGGTAQETQYF; CDR3 DNA: TGTGCCAGCAGCGGCGGGACAGCACAAGAGACCCAGTACTTC; clone size: NA; V gene: TRBV9; D gene: NA; J gene: TRBJ2-5
CDR3 protein: CAKGDRVNTEAFF; CDR3 DNA: TGTGCCAAAGGGGACAGGGTCAACACTGAAGCTTTCTTT; clone size: NA; V gene: TRBV2; D gene: TRBD1; J gene: TRBJ1-1
CDR3 protein: CASSPSPRANQPQHF; CDR3 DNA: TGTGCCAGCAGCCCCAGTCCCAGGGCCAATCAGCCCCAGCATTTT; clone size: NA; V gene: TRBV7-2; D gene: NA; J gene: TRBJ1-5
CDR3 protein: CASSLFSGGLNTGELFF; CDR3 DNA: TGTGCCAGCAGCTTATTTAGTGGGGGACTGAACACCGGGGAGCTGTTTTTT; clone size: once; V gene: TRBV13; D gene: NA; J gene: TRBJ2-2
CDR3 protein: CASSRPGGWDTQYF; CDR3 DNA: TGTGCCAGCAGTCGACCAGGGGGCTGGGATACGCAGTATTTT; clone size: NA; V gene: TRBV27; D gene: TRBD1; J gene: TRBJ2-3
CDR3 protein: CASSEIHLAGVPYNEQFF; CDR3 DNA: TGCGCCAGCAGTGAAATCCATTTAGCGGGGGTACCCTACAATGAGCAGTTCTTC; clone size: few; V gene: TRBV10-2; D gene: TRBD2; J gene: TRBJ2-1
CDR3 protein: CAISDQGSTGELFF; CDR3 DNA: TGTGCCATCAGTGATCAGGGGTCCACCGGGGAGCTGTTTTTT; clone size: once; V gene: TRBV10-3; D gene: NA; J gene: TRBJ2-2
CDR3 protein: CASSEGQGDYNEQFF; CDR3 DNA: TGTGCCAGCAGCGAGGGACAGGGGGACTACAATGAGCAGTTCTTC; clone size: NA; V gene: TRBV9; D gene: TRBD1; J gene: TRBJ2-1
CDR3 protein: CASSIRRRQPNASGNTIYF; CDR3 DNA: TGTGCCAGTAGTATAAGAAGGAGACAGCCCAATGCCTCTGGAAACACCATATATTTT; clone size: NA; V gene: TRBV19; D gene: NA; J gene: TRBJ1-3
CDR3 protein: CASSISMEGGEQFF; CDR3 DNA: TGTGCCAGCAGCATTTCCATGGAGGGAGGCGAGCAGTTCTTC; clone size: NA; V gene: TRBV5-4; D gene: NA; J gene: TRBJ2-1
CDR3 protein: CASTPGRAYEQYF; CDR3 DNA: TGTGCCAGCACCCCGGGCAGGGCCTACGAGCAGTACTTC; clone size: NA; V gene: TRBV7-9; D gene: NA; J gene: TRBJ2-7
CDR3 protein: CASSPGLAGSNTQYF; CDR3 DNA: TGCGCCAGCAGCCCCGGACTAGCGGGGTCAAATACGCAGTATTTT; clone size: large; V gene: TRBV5-1; D gene: TRBD2; J gene: TRBJ2-3
CDR3 protein: CASSPGDSPLHF; CDR3 DNA: TGTGCCAGCAGCCCAGGGGACTCACCCCTCCACTTT; clone size: NA; V gene: TRBV12-3/TRBV12-4; D gene: NA; J gene: TRBJ1-6
CDR3 protein: CASSTLSGALYGYTF; CDR3 DNA: TGTGCCAGTAGTACTCTATCGGGAGCCCTATATGGCTACACCTTC; clone size: once; V gene: TRBV19; D gene: NA; J gene: TRBJ1-2
CDR3 protein: CASSLGDRGSGQPQHF; CDR3 DNA: TGCGCCAGCAGCCTGGGGGACAGGGGGAGTGGTCAGCCCCAGCATTTT; clone size: NA; V gene: TRBV5-1; D gene: TRBD1; J gene: TRBJ1-5
CDR3 protein: CASSFMTGGTDTQYF; CDR3 DNA: TGTGCCAGCAGTTTTATGACAGGGGGGACAGATACGCAGTATTTT; clone size: NA; V gene: TRBV7-8; D gene: TRBD1; J gene: TRBJ2-3
CDR3 protein: CASSNRVAYNEQFF; CDR3 DNA: TGTGCCAGCAGTAACAGGGTAGCCTACAATGAGCAGTTCTTC; clone size: NA; V gene: TRBV27; D gene: NA; J gene: TRBJ2-1
CDR3 protein: CASSAGTGKTNYGYTF; CDR3 DNA: TGCGCCAGCAGCGCCGGAACAGGGAAAACTAACTATGGCTACACCTTC; clone size: NA; V gene: TRBV5-1; D gene: NA; J gene: TRBJ1-2
CDR3 protein: CATSDGAPRLGSYTF; CDR3 DNA: TGTGCCACCTCAGATGGGGCTCCCAGGCTCGGAAGCTACACCTTC; clone size: NA; V gene: TRBV19; D gene: NA; J gene: TRBJ1-2
CDR3 protein: CASSIGAEETQYF; CDR3 DNA: TGTGCCAGTAGTATAGGGGCAGAAGAGACCCAGTACTTC; clone size: once; V gene: TRBV19; D gene: NA; J gene: TRBJ2-5
CDR3 protein: CASIPRWQGDQPQHF; CDR3 DNA: TGTGCCAGCATTCCCCGATGGCAGGGGGATCAGCCCCAGCATTTT; clone size: NA; V gene: TRBV6-5; D gene: TRBD1; J gene: TRBJ1-5
CDR3 protein: CASSVRTGGNSPLHF; CDR3 DNA: TGTGCCAGCAGCGTAAGGACAGGGGGGAATTCACCCCTCCACTTT; clone size: NA; V gene: TRBV11-3; D gene: TRBD1; J gene: TRBJ1-6
CDR3 protein: CASSVDRVYSPLHF; CDR3 DNA: TGTGCCAGCAGCGTCGACAGGGTCTATTCACCCCTCCACTTT; clone size: NA; V gene: TRBV11-3; D gene: TRBD1; J gene: TRBJ1-6
CDR3 protein: CASSPRQGTNEKLFF; CDR3 DNA: TGTGCCAGCAGCCCTCGACAGGGGACTAATGAAAAACTGTTTTTT; clone size: NA; V gene: TRBV7-9; D gene: TRBD1; J gene: TRBJ1-4
CDR3 protein: CASSLDRDQPQHF; CDR3 DNA: TGCGCCAGCAGCCTGGACAGGGATCAGCCCCAGCATTTT; clone size: NA; V gene: TRBV4-1; D gene: TRBD1; J gene: TRBJ1-5
CDR3 protein: CASSPTGTGGRYGYTF; CDR3 DNA: TGTGCCAGCAGCCCGACCGGGACAGGGGGGAGGTATGGCTACACCTTC; clone size: NA; V gene: TRBV5-4; D gene: TRBD1; J gene: TRBJ1-2
CDR3 protein: CASSKTAADTQYF; CDR3 DNA: TGCGCCAGCAGCAAGACTGCTGCAGATACGCAGTATTTT; clone size: once; V gene: TRBV5-1; D gene: NA; J gene: TRBJ2-3
CDR3 protein: CASGAYDRGGADTQYF; CDR3 DNA: TGTGCTAGTGGTGCCTACGACAGGGGGGGTGCAGATACGCAGTATTTT; clone size: NA; V gene: TRBV12-5; D gene: TRBD1; J gene: TRBJ2-3
CDR3 protein: CAWSTTGTGSSPLHF; CDR3 DNA: TGTGCCTGGAGTACAACCGGGACAGGGAGTTCACCCCTCCACTTT; clone size: few; V gene: TRBV30; D gene: TRBD1; J gene: TRBJ1-6
CDR3 protein: CASSEERDTYEQYF; CDR3 DNA: TGTGCCAGCAGTGAAGAGAGGGACACCTACGAGCAGTACTTC; clone size: NA; V gene: TRBV2; D gene: NA; J gene: TRBJ2-7
CDR3 protein: CASTTNRGQGYTF; CDR3 DNA: TGTGCCAGCACCACTAACAGGGGGCAAGGCTACACCTTC; clone size: NA; V gene: TRBV7-8; D gene: TRBD1; J gene: TRBJ1-2
CDR3 protein: CASRGKYRGRHEQYF; CDR3 DNA: TGTGCCAGCAGGGGAAAATACAGGGGGCGGCACGAGCAGTACTTC; clone size: NA; V gene: TRBV6-5; D gene: TRBD1; J gene: TRBJ2-7
CDR3 protein: CASSLAPASGRNNEQFF; CDR3 DNA: TGCGCCAGCAGCTTGGCCCCGGCTAGCGGGAGGAACAATGAGCAGTTCTTC; clone size: once; V gene: TRBV5-1; D gene: TRBD2; J gene: TRBJ2-1
CDR3 protein: CASSQNIGGAYGYTF; CDR3 DNA: TGTGCCAGCAGCCAGAATATAGGGGGCGCCTATGGCTACACCTTC; clone size: few; V gene: TRBV5-4; D gene: TRBD1; J gene: TRBJ1-2
CDR3 protein: CASRQGASQPQHF; CDR3 DNA: TGTGCCAGCAGACAGGGGGCAAGTCAGCCCCAGCATTTT; clone size: once; V gene: TRBV2; D gene: TRBD1; J gene: TRBJ1-5
CDR3 protein: CASSQHRGQGETQYF; CDR3 DNA: TGTGCCAGCAGTCAGCACAGGGGCCAAGGGGAGACCCAGTACTTC; clone size: NA; V gene: TRBV6-5; D gene: TRBD1; J gene: TRBJ2-5
CDR3 protein: CASSAMGTGEAFF; CDR3 DNA: TGTGCCAGCAGTGCCATGGGTACGGGTGAAGCTTTCTTT; clone size: NA; V gene: TRBV25-1; D gene: NA; J gene: TRBJ1-1
CDR3 protein: CASSQEGRFIQPQHF; CDR3 DNA: TGTGCCAGCAGCCAAGAGGGGCGTTTCATTCAGCCCCAGCATTTT; clone size: NA; V gene: TRBV4-2; D gene: NA; J gene: TRBJ1-5
CDR3 protein: CASSLVIADSYEQYF; CDR3 DNA: TGTGCCAGCAGCTTAGTAATAGCGGACTCCTACGAGCAGTACTTC; clone size: NA; V gene: TRBV7-4; D gene: NA; J gene: TRBJ2-7
CDR3 protein: CASSYLDSLYSGANVLTF; CDR3 DNA: TGTGCCAGCAGTTACTTAGACAGCCTATACTCTGGGGCCAACGTCCTGACTTTC; clone size: NA; V gene: TRBV6-2/TRBV6-3; D gene: NA; J gene: TRBJ2-6